Described below is a single T cell receptor (beta chain) sequence and its context. Its antigen is currently unknown. The sample is drawn from a study of T-cell memory formation after mild COVID-19. CDR1 SEHNR and CDR2 FQNEAQ come from the germline V gene (reference sequence). V was shortened by 4 bases and J by 0 bases, with 13 bases between the two germline ends. The CDR3 has 16 residues. The study, taken as a whole, reports: Confirmation was lacking for SARS-CoV-2 specificity of second-wave clones that peaked on day 37. Clones which contracted sat mainly in CM and EM if CD4+, and in EMRA if CD8+. Balance between CD4 and CD8 was seen in clones contracting day 15 to 85, and a CD4+ lean was seen in later expanders.

Amplification by 5'RACE using constant-segment primers produced TCR alpha and TCR beta cDNA libraries that carried sample barcodes and UMIs. Via MiXCR, TCRdb re-called the 5' RACE reads, giving one row per CDR3 protein. Of over 450,000 distinct CDR3 sequences in the sample, roughly 22% were seen once. The sample taken for sequencing was PBMCs or a T cell subset sorted from them (not recorded which). The rearrangement uses TRBV7-9 and TRBJ2-1; possibly TRBD2 for D (6 bases). The source of this sequence is an adult woman who had mild COVID-19 (a few samples of this study predate the infection). Cell type and time point are not known. The DNA for the CDR3 is TGTGCCAGCAGCTCCGCTAGCGCCAGCTCCTACAATGAGCAGTTCTTC. It yields the protein CASSSASASSYNEQFF.